The 29 T cell receptor beta chains presented below share a single source sample, sequenced in a study of regulatory T cells in long-lasting Graves disease. Indicated time point: newly diagnosed GD, antithyroid drugs for less than 3 months. TCR sequences were obtained from RNA taken from PBMCs. Arm-PCR of CDR3 regions and iRepertoire HTBI primers were used to build TCR beta libraries. MiXCR, applied by TCRdb to the multiplex PCR reads, yields one record per CDR3 protein. The sample shows about 540,000 distinct CDR3 sequences, about 13% of them seen only once. A further study also used this sample, focusing on T cells in Graves' hyperthyroidism and ophthalmopathy.

Sequencing was performed on peripheral blood mononuclear cells (PBMCs), taken at new diagnosis, from a patient treated with antithyroid drugs. Every receptor here comes from a man in his thirties or forties with Graves disease.

The V gene is TRBV9, the J gene TRBJ2-1; D gene ambiguous. There are 18 residues in the CDR3. V was clipped by 4 bases and J by 2 bases, with 22 bases between them. CDR1 is SGDLS, CDR2 YYNGEE, per germline. CDR3 sequence (DNA): TGTGCCAGCAGCCAGCCGGCCTCTAGAGTAAGTCCCTACAATGAGCAGTTCTTC. This gives the protein CASSQPASRVSPYNEQFF.

This clonotype has at least ten counts. The rearrangement uses TRBV7-3 and TRBJ2-2; the D is unclear. Germline V gene lookup returns CDR1 SGHTA and CDR2 FQGTGA. V was clipped by 4 bases and J by 6 bases, with 9 bases between them. CDR3 length: 13 amino acids. The CDR3 region is CASSSASSGELFF. The CDR3, as DNA: TGTGCCAGCAGCTCAGCCTCATCCGGGGAGCTGTTTTTT.

This clonotype showed up many times. CDR3 sequence reads: CASSQAPIRNTEAFF. Written as DNA, the CDR3 is TGCGCCAGCAGCCAAGCACCGATAAGGAACACTGAAGCTTTCTTT. The chain has TRBV4-1 and TRBJ1-1, with unresolved D. The germline V gene has CDR1 MGHRA and CDR2 YSYEKL. V was cut by 1 base and J by 1 base, with 10 bases left in between. The CDR3 runs 15 residues.

With regard to this clonotype: Sequence at one end of the junction differs from germline and may be a read error. The chain employs TRBV4-1 and TRBJ2-2; TRBD2 aligns across 12 bases. The CDR3 totals 19 residues. Germline CDR1 MGHRA, CDR2 YSYEKL. The CDR3 sequence: CASSQDRSSGGGTAGELFF. CDR3 nucleotides: TGCGCCAGCAGCCAAGATCGATCTAGCGGGGGGGGGACGGCCGGGGAGCTGTTTTTC.

The chain has TRBV5-4 and TRBJ2-3; D is ambiguous. The CDR3 sequence is 12 residues long. Germline CDR1 is SGHNT and CDR2 is YYREEE (reference sequence). Trimming removed 2 bases at V and 5 bases at J, with 6 bases between. The CDR3 spells CASSFWLDTQYF. The CDR3 region has the DNA TGTGCCAGCAGCTTCTGGTTAGATACGCAGTATTTT.

This clonotype was recorded a few times. This chain uses TRBV27 with TRBJ1-5; 7 bases map to TRBD1. CDR3 size: 13 residues. Germline CDR1 MNHEY, CDR2 SMNVEV (reference sequence). Losses at the gene ends were 5 bases for V and 7 bases for J; bases not matched to a gene: 5. The DNA of the CDR3 is TGTGCCAGCAGTCTGGGACAGTCGCAGCCCCAGCATTTT. Its translation: CASSLGQSQPQHF.

This clonotype has ten or more counts. The chain uses TRBV7-2 and TRBJ2-4; a possible D gene is TRBD2 (5 bases). CDR1 SGHTA and CDR2 FQGNSA come from the germline V gene. The CDR3 runs to 16 residues. Trimming left V 5 bases short and J 7 bases short, with 21 bases between. This CDR3 is CASSQRVPGRGNIQYF. The CDR3 coding sequence is TGTGCCAGCAGCCAACGGGTTCCTGGCAGAGGGAACATTCAGTACTTC.

This clonotype was counted many times. The chain combines TRBV11-1 with TRBJ2-1, with TRBD2 matching 7 bases. The CDR3 totals 16 residues. Trimming removed 3 bases from V and 7 bases from J; junction bases left unmatched: 12. Germline CDR1 is SGHAT and CDR2 is FQDESV (reference sequence). CDR3 sequence reads: CASSFHPGGAGNEQFF. In DNA, the CDR3 is TGTGCCAGCAGCTTCCACCCGGGAGGTGCCGGAAATGAGCAGTTCTTC. The whole variable domain, remainder taken from reference TRBV11-1 and TRBJ2-1, is EAEVAQSPRYKITEKSQAVAFWCDPISGHATLYWYRQILGQGPELLVQFQDESVVDDSQLPKDRFSAERLKGVDSTLKIQPAELGDSAMYLCASSFHPGGAGNEQFFGPGTRLTVL.

Many counts were recorded for this clonotype. The genes are TRBV7-6 and TRBJ2-7; no firm D call. Trimming pared 5 bases from V and 2 bases from J, leaving 13 bases between. Germline V gives CDR1 SGHVS, CDR2 FNYEAQ. The CDR3 runs 14 residues. This CDR3 is CASSPGPFTYEQYF. CDR3 DNA: TGTGCCAGCAGCCCCGGACCGTTTACCTACGAGCAGTACTTC.

This clonotype was recorded many times. J is TRBJ2-1 and V is TRBV2, with D unclear. The length of the CDR3 is 13 residues. CDR1 SNHLY and CDR2 FYNNEI come from the germline V gene. The germline V and J ends were trimmed by 11 bases and 9 bases, with 20 bases remaining between them. The CDR3 DNA follows: TGTGCCGGCCAAAGCGAGCAGGTCGGTGAGCAGTTCTTC. Residues: CAGQSEQVGEQFF.

This clonotype has a count of ten or more. The chain combines TRBV6-1 with TRBJ2-3, with TRBD2 matching over 11 bases. Germline lookup yields CDR1 MNHNS and CDR2 SASEGT. The CDR3 loop spans 17 amino acids. V shed 4 bases and J 5 bases; nucleotides not matched to a gene: 11. In DNA, the CDR3 is TGTGCCAGCAGTGTAACTAGCGGGAGTAGAATAGGAGATACGCAGTATTTT. The encoded protein is CASSVTSGSRIGDTQYF.

In its sample, this clonotype was seen a few times. The V call is TRBV6-5, the J call TRBJ1-2; 9 nucleotides agree with TRBD1. Per the germline V gene, CDR1 is MNHEY and CDR2 is SVGAGI. The CDR3 consists of 16 residues. Trimming removed 2 bases from V and 0 bases from J; junction bases left unmatched: 4. The CDR3 DNA reads TGTGCCAGCAGTTACAAGGGGACAGGGACTAACTATGGCTACACCTTC. The encoded protein is CASSYKGTGTNYGYTF.

This clonotype has at least ten counts. The rearrangement uses TRBV19 and TRBJ1-4; TRBD1 aligns across 8 bases. Germline trimming cut 8 bases from V and 3 bases from J; bases unmatched to any gene: 8. The CDR3 is 15 residues long. In germline, CDR1 is LNHDA, CDR2 SQIVND (reference sequence). CDR3 region: CASAGTDRANEKLFF. CDR3 DNA sequence: TGTGCCAGTGCCGGGACGGACAGGGCTAATGAAAAACTGTTTTTT.

There are many counts of this clonotype. The rearrangement links TRBV20-1 to TRBJ1-1, with D perhaps matching TRBD1 (5 bases). Germline-derived CDR1 and CDR2 are DFQATT and SNEGSKA (reference sequence). The CDR3 has 14 amino acids. The ends were cut back, 6 bases at V and 4 bases at J, with 18 bases in the middle. The CDR3 loop reads CSALRGDLGTEAFF. CDR3 bases: TGCAGTGCCCTCCGGGGGGATCTGGGCACTGAAGCTTTCTTT.

The V gene is TRBV4-1, the J gene TRBJ2-3; 10 nucleotides agree with TRBD2. The CDR3 totals 13 residues. Germline CDR1 MGHRA, CDR2 YSYEKL. The J segment lost 13 bases and the V segment lost 1 base, leaving 5 bases of the junction unmatched. CDR3 DNA sequence: TGCGCCAGCAGCCAAGCCGGGACTAGCGACAAGTATTTT. Protein sequence: CASSQAGTSDKYF.

This clonotype was picked up a small number of times. A much larger clone lies a single base off, so this may be a read error. Lacking the conserved final phenylalanine or tryptophan, this CDR3 likely reflects a read error. V usage is TRBV7-2 and J usage is TRBJ2-1; weak D call: TRBD2 (5 bases). V dropped 5 bases and J dropped 1 base, with 12 bases sitting between them. CDR1 and CDR2 from the germline V gene are SGHTA and FQGNSA. The CDR3 runs to 15 residues. The CDR3 sequence: CASSIRGGSYNEQFL. The CDR3 DNA is TGTGCCAGCAGCATCCGGGGTGGGTCCTACAATGAGCAGTTCCTC.

This clonotype was observed at least ten times. This sequence joins TRBV27 and TRBJ1-1; weak D call: TRBD1 (5 bases). The V end was cut by 1 base, the J end by 3 bases, with 9 bases between. This CDR3 contains 14 residues. The germline gives CDR1 MNHEY, CDR2 SMNVEV (reference sequence). The CDR3 is CASSLWGSDTEAFF. CDR3 DNA sequence: TGTGCCAGCAGTTTATGGGGGTCGGACACTGAAGCTTTCTTT.

This clonotype was observed many times. The CDR3 bases are TGTGCCAGCAGCCAAGAGTTGGCGCAGGTGGGGCAGTTCTTC. Translated, it gives CASSQELAQVGQFF. The genes are TRBV14 and TRBJ2-1; D not resolved. The CDR3 contains 14 residues. The V gene lost 0 bases and the J gene lost 12 bases, with 15 bases spanning the gap. CDR1 and CDR2 (germline): SGHDN, FVKESK.

About this clonotype: This may be a read error: a much more frequent sequence differs by one nucleotide. V and J are TRBV20-1 and TRBJ2-3; 9 bases agree with TRBD2. Germline V gene lookup returns CDR1 DFQATT and CDR2 SNEGSKA (reference sequence). The CDR3 is 13 amino acids. CDR3: CSLLGGRGDAQYF. In DNA form, the CDR3 reads TGCAGTCTACTCGGCGGGAGGGGAGATGCGCAGTATTTT.

This clonotype was observed at least ten times. V and J are TRBV5-4 and TRBJ2-3; 8 bases line up with TRBD2. The V and J ends lost 0 bases and 0 bases, in that order; junction bases with no gene match: 3. The CDR3 covers 16 residues. Germline assignment: CDR1 SGHNT and CDR2 YYREEE (reference sequence). CDR3 sequence reads: CASSLGLAISTDTQYF. In DNA, the CDR3 is TGTGCCAGCAGCTTGGGACTAGCGATTAGCACAGATACGCAGTATTTT. The full variable domain, rest sourced from reference TRBV5-4 and TRBJ2-3, is ETGVTQSPTHLIKTRGQQVTLRCSSQSGHNTVSWYQQALGQGPQFIFQYYREEENGRGNFPPRFSGLQFPNYSSELNVNALELDDSALYLCASSLGLAISTDTQYFGPGTRLTVL.

This clonotype was observed a handful of times. The gene calls are TRBV10-2 and TRBJ1-1, with 8 bases identical to TRBD1. This CDR3 spans 14 amino acids. The germline V gene has CDR1 WSHSY and CDR2 SAAADI. The V and J ends lost 6 bases and 4 bases, in that order; junction bases with no gene match: 7. Here the CDR3 reads CASSGQGGVTEAFF. DNA for the CDR3: TGCGCCAGCAGCGGACAGGGTGGAGTCACTGAAGCTTTCTTT.

This clonotype occurred a few times. The rearrangement uses TRBV5-8 and TRBJ2-7; no clear D. The V end lost 4 bases, the J end lost 1 base, and 12 bases lay between the germline ends. CDR3 length: 14 amino acids. Germline lookup yields CDR1 SGHTS and CDR2 YDEGEE. The CDR3 loop reads CASSTPSISYEQYF. CDR3 in DNA: TGTGCCAGCAGCACACCTAGTATTTCCTACGAGCAGTACTTC. The variable domain in full, completed from reference TRBV5-8 and TRBJ2-7, reads EAGVTQSPTHLIKTRGQQATLRCSPISGHTSVYWYQQALGLGLQFLLWYDEGEERNRGNFPPRFSGRQFPNYSSELNVNALELEDSALYLCASSTPSISYEQYFGPGTRLTVT.

This clonotype was picked up many times. The chain carries TRBV20-1 and TRBJ2-7, with TRBD1 matching 9 bases. Germline trimming cut 5 bases from V and 6 bases from J; bases unmatched to any gene: 11. The CDR3 has 14 amino acids. Germline V CDR1 and CDR2: DFQATT, SNEGSKA (reference sequence). The CDR3 DNA sequence: TGCAGTGCTGATACCGGGACAGGGTCAGGCGAGCAGTACTTC. This encodes CSADTGTGSGEQYF.

Ten or more counts support this clonotype. J is TRBJ1-1 and V is TRBV11-2; TRBD1 might be the D (5 bases). V was shortened by 5 bases and J by 11 bases, with 12 bases between the two germline ends. This CDR3 is built from 11 residues. Germline CDR1 is SGHAT and CDR2 is FQNNGV. CDR3 nucleotides: TGTGCCAGCAGCACCCAGGGTTGGGCTTTCTTT. Translation: CASSTQGWAFF. Variable domain in full (rest from reference TRBV11-2 and TRBJ1-1): EAGVAQSPRYKIIEKRQSVAFWCNPISGHATLYWYQQILGQGPKLLIQFQNNGVVDDSQLPKDRFSAERLKGVDSTLKIQPAKLEDSAVYLCASSTQGWAFFGQGTRLTVV.

The table lists this clonotype with many counts. The V and J genes are TRBV20-1 and TRBJ2-3; D might be TRBD2 (6 bases). CDR1 is DFQATT and CDR2 is SNEGSKA in the germline V gene (reference sequence). The V gene lost 0 bases and the J gene lost 0 bases, with 7 bases spanning the gap. There are 14 residues in the CDR3. CDR3 sequence: CSARDRESTDTQYF. DNA for the CDR3: TGCAGTGCTAGAGATCGGGAGAGCACAGATACGCAGTATTTT.

This clonotype was counted between two and nine times. This may stem from a read error, because a much larger clone lies one nucleotide away. The J gene is TRBJ2-5, the V gene TRBV7-3; the D call may be TRBD1 or TRBD2 (5 bases each). The CDR3 extends over 13 amino acids. The germline gives CDR1 SGHTA, CDR2 FQGTGA. V lost 5 bases to trimming and J lost 3 bases, with 10 bases between them. CDR3 region: CASSRGDEETQYF. CDR3 DNA: TGTGCCAGCAGCCGAGGGGACGAAGAGACCCAGTACTTC.

This clonotype was counted many times. DNA of the CDR3: TGTGCCAGCAGTCCGAGGGACTATCCCGTCTCGGATGAGCAGTTCTTC. Its translation is CASSPRDYPVSDEQFF. The V gene is TRBV12-3 or TRBV12-4, the J gene TRBJ2-1, with 7 bases aligning to TRBD2. J gave up 8 bases and V 5 bases, and 15 bases lay outside the gene matches. The CDR3 covers 16 residues.

This clonotype came up many times. The chain joins TRBV6-2 or TRBV6-3 to TRBJ1-2; D remains unclear. Germline CDR1 MNHEY, CDR2 SVGEGT. This CDR3 contains 14 residues. V shed 5 bases and J shed 2 bases, with 12 bases lying between them. The CDR3 DNA is TGTGCCAGCAGTCCAGGACTGACAAACTATGGCTACACCTTC. Protein product: CASSPGLTNYGYTF.

This clonotype was detected only a few times. This chain joins TRBV7-9 and TRBJ1-2; 12 nucleotides match TRBD1. J was trimmed by 8 bases and V by 5 bases; bases with no gene match: 9. Germline lookup yields CDR1 SEHNR and CDR2 FQNEAQ (reference sequence). The CDR3 is made up of 15 amino acids. Here the CDR3 DNA reads TGTGCCAGCAGCCGAGTGGGACAGGGGGCGAAGGGCTACACCTTC. Amino acids: CASSRVGQGAKGYTF. Using reference TRBV7-9 and TRBJ1-2 for the parts outside the CDR3, the full variable domain is DTGVSQNPRHKITKRGQNVTFRCDPISEHNRLYWYRQTLGQGPEFLTYFQNEAQLEKSRLLSDRFSAERPKGSFSTLEIQRTEQGDSAMYLCASSRVGQGAKGYTFGSGTRLTVV.